This entry concerns a single T cell receptor beta chain. Its antigen has not been determined. The sample holds no much larger clone one base away, and base qualities are not on file. The germline V gene (reference sequence) yields MNHEY for CDR1 and SMNVEV for CDR2. The V end loses 2 bases and the J end loses 0 bases, and a stretch of 11 bases separates them. From cysteine to phenylalanine, the CDR3 is 15 amino acids long. Only the CDR3 part of the read is kept: 45 bases, read in frame from the first base. The CDR3 regions of human TCRbeta chains were analyzed by immunosequencing. The study's processing was this. Repertoire TCRs were matched against a reference library of SARS-CoV-2-specific TCRs generated with the MIRA antigen-specificity platform. Breadth was defined as the fraction of unique TCRs that were SARS-CoV-2-associated. Depth was defined as the fraction of total T cells that were SARS-CoV-2-associated. Using the MIRA data, every spike-specific TCR was mapped to the spike region that the TCR reacted to and assigned to either a CD4 or a CD8 class. Log10-transformed breadth and depth values were compared by one-way ANOVA with Sidak's multiple comparisons tests. The table was pulled from immuneACCESS by TCRdb, which kept in-frame rearrangements only. Such tables lose some clones; where checked, under half of the loss comes from unresolved V genes, and the rest has no known cause. That table supplies the V and J calls and clone size; D and trimming were determined from the DNA. Counted in this sample were roughly 160,000 clones; 93% of them appeared once. The ten largest clonotypes hold roughly 1% of the sample.

Sample time point, as interpreted from the label and publication: baseline before first vaccination. Vaccinee samples came from UK trials COV001 and COV002, including a single-blind randomized controlled phase 2/3 trial of AZD1222 (ChAdOx1 nCoV-19) in healthy adults. For TCRbeta chain sequencing, PBMC samples from trial participants were taken at day 0 and at day 28 after the second dose. The sample originates from a study of T cell responses to AZD1222 COVID-19 vaccine (dated by TCRdb to about 2021). With respect to the entire study: AZD1222 recipients with second doses at about 4 weeks or about 12 weeks were pooled, because spike-specific TCR depth and breadth did not differ between schedules. TCR sequencing covered some 240 trial participants: approximately 200 given two doses of AZD1222 and approximately 25 given two doses of MenACWY control vaccine. Enrollment into the trials was organized by age into subgroups of 18-55, 56-69 and 70-plus years, and those subgroups contained roughly 160, 29 and 62 TCR-sequenced participants, respectively. Overall results and qualifications from the work: Participants were mostly white British and included more females than males, and it was suggested by the authors that clonal diversity may have been underestimated. Spike-specific TCR breadth and depth rose significantly after two AZD1222 doses compared with day 0 and with MenACWY recipients. Because no samples from the day 14 peak response were available, repertoires could be characterized only after the peak T cell response. The 56-69-year group was small, and its depth increase did not reach significance, likely because of low power. Only six AZD1222 recipients were SARS-CoV-2 seropositive at baseline, limiting conclusions about previously exposed vaccinees. Reportedly, close to half of the unique spike-specific TCRs recognized epitopes lying outside the regions that are mutated in the B.1.351 and B.1.1.7 variants. Vaccine-associated CD4 TCRs spanned the whole spike protein, with dominant responses in regions 160-218 and 743-854.

Sequences were derived from peripheral blood, sampled on day 0 of AZD1222 vaccination. The V and J segments used are TRBV27 and TRBJ2-7; the D gene is unclear. The TCR sequence derives from an adult in good health. The bases are TGTGCCAGCAGTTTAGGGCCTCAACTCTCCTACGAGCAGTACTTC. This sequence encodes CASSLGPQLSYEQYF.